This record covers a single T cell receptor beta chain. Its antigen target is currently unknown. No base-level quality is on record; no much larger clone is a single base apart. The entry originates in a study of post-analysis software for immune sequencing data (dated by TCRdb to the mid-2010s). At the level of the whole study: Recorded disease courses included relapsing-remitting, secondary progressive and progressive-relapsing multiple sclerosis, with some patients lacking subtype annotation. A subset of samples was prepared in parallel using single-end sample barcoding, then pooled and co-amplified after Illumina adapter ligation. Patient repertoires were compared against roughly 11 previously published healthy control repertoires from donors aged roughly 6 to 28 years. Findings and caveats that apply to the study as a whole: Direct clustering with F measure revealed strong co-clustering of samples prepared in the same batch, which led to a batch-effect correction. The multiple sclerosis patient group was slightly younger than the control group. Patients showed significantly higher frequencies than controls for roughly five TRBV segments, among them TRBV5-6, TRBV5-1 and TRBV20-1. Normalized Chao1 diversity was significantly lower in multiple sclerosis patients than controls, suggesting substantial peripheral T-cell clonal expansion.

From the cysteine through the phenylalanine, the CDR3 covers 16 amino acids. The CDR3 DNA has 48 bases and is translated from base 1. The junction shows trimming of 3 bases on V and 10 bases on J, plus 25 bases between the germline ends. The germline V gene gives CDR1 as SQVTM and CDR2 as ANQGSEA. To demonstrate the VDJtools post-analysis software, the study profiled TCR beta repertoires from the peripheral blood of about 13 young patients with multiple sclerosis. The patients with multiple sclerosis were children and adolescents between about 6 and 17 years of age. Receptor libraries were prepared by PCR. Sequencing relied on an Illumina HiSeq 2500. To reduce PCR and sequencing biases, unique molecular identifiers were built into the TCR beta cDNA libraries. Every 1 to 10 million input T cells yielded about 500,000 cDNA molecules, meaning each molecule approximated one T cell. Patient libraries were prepared and sequenced with the same protocol used for the earlier healthy control dataset. Samples belonging to the same batch were prepared together, multiplexed and sequenced on a shared HiSeq lane. The study's processing was this. MIGEC handled the raw barcoded reads, throwing out single-read molecular identifier groups before consensus assembly and CDR3 extraction. Clonotype tables were post-analysed with VDJtools, normalizing diversity by down-sampling all datasets to the smallest sample size. To correct batch-related cross-sample contamination, repertoire overlap clustering matched CDR3 amino acid sequences but not nucleotide sequences. TCRdb trimmed the raw reads at Q25, called clones with MiXCR and kept productive beta chains. Each record represents a unique CDR3 protein, reported with the most common genes and DNA among its rows. The V and J calls here are based on TCRdb, not the publication. This sample comprises roughly 700,000 distinct CDR3 sequences, 25% to 30% of them detected only once. The top ten clonotypes cover 0.55% to 0.65% of the sample.

The sample comprised blood. This sequence originates from a girl aged 10 to 17 with multiple sclerosis. This receptor chain uses TRBV29-1 and TRBJ2-1; a confident D gene designation cannot be given. The CDR3 sequence is CSVDPLGSPEIEEQFF. The base sequence is TGCAGCGTTGACCCCTTGGGTAGCCCCGAAATAGAGGAGCAGTTCTTC.